Following are 17 T cell receptor beta chains from one sample sequenced in a study of T cell responses to AZD1222 COVID-19 vaccine. Sequencing was performed with immunoSEQ multiplex PCR; in TCRdb, only in-frame clones are kept and a portion is missing. Altogether tens of thousands of clones are present, around 90% being singletons, with the ten largest covering over 1%. This specimen consisted of peripheral blood, obtained on day 0 of AZD1222 vaccination. The receptors here all came from an adult in good health.

V gene TRBV7-2 combines with J gene TRBJ1-5; 7 bases fit TRBD1. This CDR3 region has 18 residues. V was clipped by 3 bases and J by 1 base; unmatched bases: 12. CDR1 and CDR2 from the germline V gene are SGHTA and FQGNSA. As DNA, the CDR3 is TGTGCCAGCAGCTTTAGGGACAGTTGGGGGACCAGCAATCAGCCCCAGCATTTT. As protein: CASSFRDSWGTSNQPQHF. The full variable domain, completed using reference TRBV7-2 and TRBJ1-5, is GAGVSQSPSNKVTEKGKDVELRCDPISGHTALYWYRQSLGQGLEFLIYFQGNSAPDKSGLPSDRFSAERTGGSVSTLTIQRTQQEDSAVYLCASSFRDSWGTSNQPQHFGDGTRLSIL.

The chain carries TRBV7-2 and TRBJ2-5; tentative D call: TRBD1 (5 bases). The germline V and J ends were trimmed by 1 base and 0 bases, with 9 bases remaining between them. The CDR3 spans 15 residues. Germline-derived CDR1 and CDR2 are SGHTA and FQGNSA. CDR3 sequence: CASSLGTWYQETQYF. In nucleotides, the CDR3 is TGTGCCAGCAGCTTAGGGACATGGTACCAAGAGACCCAGTACTTC.

The gene calls are TRBV9 and TRBJ2-5; D is perhaps TRBD2 (6 bases). Germline V CDR1 and CDR2: SGDLS, YYNGEE. The V end was cut by 3 bases, the J end by 4 bases, with 19 bases between. This CDR3 is built from 16 residues. As DNA, the CDR3 is TGTGCCAGCAGCGCGGATGGCGGGATATTTAGAGAGACCCAGTACTTC. Translated: CASSADGGIFRETQYF.

The chain employs TRBV27 and TRBJ2-1, with 9 positions matching TRBD2. From germline, CDR1 is MNHEY and CDR2 SMNVEV (reference sequence). This CDR3 has 18 residues. The ends lost 6 bases at V and 9 bases at J; junction bases unmatched: 21. The CDR3 DNA follows: TGTGCCAGCAGAACCAGTTCGCGCGGGAGGGTTCTGGGCGGTGAGCAGTTCTTC. Its translation is CASRTSSRGRVLGGEQFF.

The chain employs TRBV15 and TRBJ1-2; TRBD1 is a possible D gene (6 bases). The germline CDR1 and CDR2 sequences are LNHNV and YYDKDF (reference sequence). The CDR3 covers 16 residues. V was trimmed by 2 bases and J by 4 bases, leaving 17 bases between them. This CDR3 reads CATSRSRPGGGYGYTF. The CDR3 DNA follows: TGTGCCACCAGCAGAAGTCGGCCCGGGGGCGGCTATGGCTACACCTTC.

The gene calls are TRBV7-2 and TRBJ1-5, with D unclear. The CDR3 sequence is 15 residues long. Trimming stripped 4 bases from V and 0 bases from J, with 10 bases between. Germline V CDR1 and CDR2: SGHTA, FQGNSA. The CDR3 DNA reads TGTGCCAGCAGCTCAGGTTGGGGTAGCAATCAGCCCCAGCATTTT. This encodes CASSSGWGSNQPQHF.

The rearrangement uses TRBV18 and TRBJ1-3, with D unclear. The CDR3 length is 16 residues. V gave up 6 bases and J gave up 0 bases, with 15 bases separating them. In germline, CDR1 is KGHSH, CDR2 LQKENI. The CDR3 loop reads CASSLGAPDSGNTIYF. In DNA form, the CDR3 reads TGTGCCAGCTCCCTAGGCGCACCCGACTCTGGAAACACCATATATTTT.

The J gene is TRBJ2-5, the V gene TRBV30; 9 nucleotides match TRBD1. Germline V lookup: CDR1 GTSNPN, CDR2 SVGIG (reference sequence). CDR3 length equals 13 residues. J lost 6 bases, V lost 7 bases, and 9 bases had no gene match. The CDR3 DNA is TGTGCCTCGCTCCCGGGACAGGGAAAGACCCAGTACTTC. Translating gives CASLPGQGKTQYF.

The V call is TRBV20-1, the J call TRBJ1-2; a weak D match, TRBD1 (5 bases). Per the germline V gene, CDR1 is DFQATT and CDR2 is SNEGSKA (reference sequence). This CDR3 contains 12 residues. V gave up 6 bases and J gave up 2 bases, with 10 bases separating them. The DNA for the CDR3 is TGCAGTGCAAGTCGGGGGAACTATGGCTACACCTTC. Amino acid sequence: CSASRGNYGYTF.

The rearrangement uses TRBV6-5 and TRBJ1-2, with D maybe TRBD1 (5 bases). V was pared by 0 bases and J by 2 bases, with 10 bases between. The length of the CDR3 is 15 residues. Germline V gives CDR1 MNHEY, CDR2 SVGAGI. The CDR3, as DNA: TGTGCCAGCAGTTACTCGCGGGGGACCAACTATGGCTACACCTTC. Translated, it gives CASSYSRGTNYGYTF.

The gene calls are TRBV6-5 and TRBJ1-3; D not resolved. The CDR3 is 14 residues long. Germline V gene data show CDR1 as MNHEY and CDR2 as SVGAGI. Trimming pared 6 bases from V and 0 bases from J, leaving 9 bases between. The CDR3, as DNA: TGTGCCAGCAGCCCCGGGTTCTCTGGAAACACCATATATTTT. Translated, it gives CASSPGFSGNTIYF.

The rearrangement joins TRBV27 to TRBJ2-7, with a weak D call TRBD2 (5 bases). The CDR3 is 11 residues long. Germline values: CDR1 MNHEY, CDR2 SMNVEV (reference sequence). The V and J ends lost 3 bases and 7 bases respectively, with 7 bases between them. The CDR3 sequence is CASSFSGEQYF. Written as DNA, the CDR3 is TGTGCCAGCAGTTTCTCGGGGGAGCAGTACTTC.

The V call is TRBV10-2, the J call TRBJ2-5, with a tentative D call TRBD2 (5 bases). The CDR3 runs to 12 residues. Germline V gene data show CDR1 as WSHSY and CDR2 as SAAADI. V lost 6 bases and J lost 6, with 11 bases in between. CDR3 amino acids: CASRRDFKTQYF. In DNA form, the CDR3 reads TGCGCCAGCAGGAGGGATTTCAAGACCCAGTACTTC.

This chain joins TRBV18 and TRBJ2-5; D might be TRBD2 (5 bases). Germline CDR1 and CDR2: KGHSH and LQKENI. The CDR3 sequence is 13 residues long. The V gene lost 4 bases and the J gene lost 2 bases, with 8 bases spanning the gap. This CDR3 is CASSLSVQETQYF. As DNA, the CDR3 is TGTGCCAGCTCACTTAGCGTACAAGAGACCCAGTACTTC.

The CDR3 spells CASSFRGVGGTEAFF. In nucleotides, the CDR3 is TGTGCCAGCAGTTTCCGAGGGGTAGGGGGAACTGAAGCTTTCTTT. The chain carries TRBV28 and TRBJ1-1, with D possibly TRBD1 on 6 matching bases. This CDR3 has 15 amino acids. Trimming took off 3 bases at V and 5 bases at J, with 16 bases between the two ends. The germline V gene encodes CDR1 MDHEN and CDR2 SYDVKM.

The chain employs TRBV19 and TRBJ2-3; D is tentatively TRBD1 or TRBD2 (5 bases each). Trimming shortened V by 1 base and J by 1 base, and 9 bases separated the two germline ends. Germline lookup yields CDR1 LNHDA and CDR2 SQIVND (reference sequence). CDR3 size: 15 residues. This CDR3 is CASSIGGVGTDTQYF. CDR3 sequence (DNA): TGTGCCAGTAGTATAGGAGGGGTCGGCACAGATACGCAGTATTTT.

This chain connects TRBV19 to TRBJ2-4, with D possibly TRBD2 on 6 matching bases. V was cut by 1 base and J by 0 bases, with 10 bases left in between. Looked up from germline, CDR1 is LNHDA and CDR2 is SQIVND (reference sequence). CDR3 length: 16 amino acids. The chain's CDR3 is CASSIVGGVAKNIQYF. The CDR3 DNA reads as TGTGCCAGTAGTATAGTGGGAGGAGTAGCCAAAAACATTCAGTACTTC.